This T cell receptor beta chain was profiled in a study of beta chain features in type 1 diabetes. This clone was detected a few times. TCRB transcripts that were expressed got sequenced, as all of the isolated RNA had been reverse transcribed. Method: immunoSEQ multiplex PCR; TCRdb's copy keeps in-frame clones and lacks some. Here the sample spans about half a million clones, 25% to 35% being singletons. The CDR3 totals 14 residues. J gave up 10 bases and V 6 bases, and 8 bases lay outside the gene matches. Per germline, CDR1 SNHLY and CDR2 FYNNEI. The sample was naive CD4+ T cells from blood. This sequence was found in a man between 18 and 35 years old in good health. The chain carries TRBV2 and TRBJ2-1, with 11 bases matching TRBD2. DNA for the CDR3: TGTGCCAGCAGAGTAGCGGGAGGGGCAGGGGAGCAGTTCTTC. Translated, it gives CASRVAGGAGEQFF.